The 3 T cell receptor beta chains below come from one sample, sequenced in a study of blood T cell repertoires in COVID-19. Clones were read by immunoSEQ multiplex PCR, and TCRdb kept only the in-frame ones, dropping some. Of approximately 300,000 clones listed, roughly 90% are singletons. The sequencing input was peripheral blood. Every receptor here comes from a man between 18 and 29 years old who had recovered from COVID-19.

The chain joins TRBV6-1 to TRBJ1-1, with D possibly matching TRBD1 (6 bases). Trimming left V 4 bases short and J 4 bases short, with 22 bases between. CDR1 and CDR2 from the germline V gene are MNHNS and SASEGT. The CDR3 is 17 residues long. The CDR3 sequence is CASSGLDRIGLATEAFF. The CDR3 DNA follows: TGTGCCAGCAGTGGACTGGACAGAATCGGTCTTGCCACTGAAGCTTTCTTT.

This chain uses TRBV5-1 with TRBJ2-3; perhaps TRBD2 as D (7 bases). Trimming took 6 bases from V and 3 from J, leaving 17 bases between them. The CDR3 has 15 amino acids. Germline CDR1 is SGHRS and CDR2 is YFSETQ. CDR3 nucleotide sequence: TGCGCCAGCAACCCCGGGGGAGGGGGGACAGATACGCAGTATTTT. This translates into CASNPGGGGTDTQYF.

J is TRBJ2-7 and V is TRBV12-3 or TRBV12-4; D possibly corresponds to TRBD1 (6 bases). There are 13 residues in the CDR3. V was shortened by 5 bases and J by 4 bases, with 12 bases between the two germline ends. The CDR3 here is CASSLDSMYEQYF. The CDR3 DNA reads as TGTGCCAGCAGTCTGGACAGTATGTACGAGCAGTACTTC.